The present T cell receptor beta chain was sequenced within a study of blood T cell repertoires in COVID-19. Background on the study: Material from acute and convalescent COVID-19 was sourced from the United States, Italy and Spain.

The CDR3 spans 14 residues. Trimming shortened V by 2 bases and J by 0 bases, and 7 bases separated the two germline ends. CDR1 and CDR2 from the germline V gene are MNHNS and SASEGT. Assay used: immunoSEQ multiplex PCR; TCRdb lists only in-frame clones, some missing. This repertoire shows 250,000 to 300,000 clones, 80% to 90% found once; its top ten account for around 1.5%. The sequencing sample was made of peripheral blood. The receptor comes from a woman aged 40-49 years who had recovered from COVID-19. This chain connects TRBV6-1 to TRBJ1-1; D gene ambiguous. CDR3 protein: CASSENRMNTEAFF. The CDR3 bases are TGTGCCAGCAGTGAAAACAGAATGAACACTGAAGCTTTCTTT.